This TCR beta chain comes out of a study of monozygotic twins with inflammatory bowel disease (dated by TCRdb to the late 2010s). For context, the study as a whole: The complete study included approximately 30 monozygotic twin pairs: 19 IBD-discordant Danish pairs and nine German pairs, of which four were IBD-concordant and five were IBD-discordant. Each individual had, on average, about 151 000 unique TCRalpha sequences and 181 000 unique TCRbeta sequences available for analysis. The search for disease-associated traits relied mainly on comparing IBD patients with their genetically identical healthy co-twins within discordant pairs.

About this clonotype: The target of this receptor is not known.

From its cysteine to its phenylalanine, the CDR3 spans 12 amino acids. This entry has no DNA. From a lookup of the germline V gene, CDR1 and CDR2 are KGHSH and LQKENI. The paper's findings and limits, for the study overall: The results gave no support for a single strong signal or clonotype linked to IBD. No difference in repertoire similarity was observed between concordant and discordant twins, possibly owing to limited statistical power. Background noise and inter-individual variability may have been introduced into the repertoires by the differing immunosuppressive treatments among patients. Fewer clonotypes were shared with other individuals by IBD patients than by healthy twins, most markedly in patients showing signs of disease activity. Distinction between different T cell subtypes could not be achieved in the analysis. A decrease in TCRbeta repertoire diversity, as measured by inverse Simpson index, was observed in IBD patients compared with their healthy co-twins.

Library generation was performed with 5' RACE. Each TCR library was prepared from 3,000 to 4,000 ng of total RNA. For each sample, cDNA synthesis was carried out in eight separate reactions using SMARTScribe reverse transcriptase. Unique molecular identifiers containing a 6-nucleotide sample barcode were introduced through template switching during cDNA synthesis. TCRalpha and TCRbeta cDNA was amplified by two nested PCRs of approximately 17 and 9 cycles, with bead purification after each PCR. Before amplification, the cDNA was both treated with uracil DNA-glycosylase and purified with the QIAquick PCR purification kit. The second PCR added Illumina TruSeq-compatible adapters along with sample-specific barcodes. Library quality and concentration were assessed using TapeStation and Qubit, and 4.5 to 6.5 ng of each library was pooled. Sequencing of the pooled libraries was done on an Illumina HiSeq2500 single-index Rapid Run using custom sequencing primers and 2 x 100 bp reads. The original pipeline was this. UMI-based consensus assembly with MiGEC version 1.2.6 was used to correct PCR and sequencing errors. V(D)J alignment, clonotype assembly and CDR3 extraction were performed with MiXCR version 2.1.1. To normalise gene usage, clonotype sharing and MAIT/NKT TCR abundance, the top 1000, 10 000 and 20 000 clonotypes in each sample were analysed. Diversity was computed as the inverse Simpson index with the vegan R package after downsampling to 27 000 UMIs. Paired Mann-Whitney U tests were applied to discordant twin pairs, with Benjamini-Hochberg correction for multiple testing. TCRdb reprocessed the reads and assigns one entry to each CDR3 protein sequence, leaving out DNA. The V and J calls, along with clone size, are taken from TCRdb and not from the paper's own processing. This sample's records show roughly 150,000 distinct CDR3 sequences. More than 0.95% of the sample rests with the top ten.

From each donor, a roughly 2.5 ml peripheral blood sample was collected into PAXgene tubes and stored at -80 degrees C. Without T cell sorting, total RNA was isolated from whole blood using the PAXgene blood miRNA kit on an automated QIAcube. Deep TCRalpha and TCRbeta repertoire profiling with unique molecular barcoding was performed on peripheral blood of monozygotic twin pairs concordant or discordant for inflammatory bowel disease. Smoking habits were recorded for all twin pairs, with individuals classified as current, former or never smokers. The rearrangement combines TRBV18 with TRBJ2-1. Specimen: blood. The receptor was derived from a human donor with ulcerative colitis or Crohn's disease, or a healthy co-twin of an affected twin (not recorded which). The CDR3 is CASSPPAAEQFF. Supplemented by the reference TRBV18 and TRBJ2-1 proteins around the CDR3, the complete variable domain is NAGVMQNPRHLVRRRGQEARLRCSPMKGHSHVYWYRQLPEEGLKFMVYLQKENIIDESGMPKERFSAEFPKEGPSILRIQQVVRGDSAAYFCASSPPAAEQFFGPGTRLTVL.